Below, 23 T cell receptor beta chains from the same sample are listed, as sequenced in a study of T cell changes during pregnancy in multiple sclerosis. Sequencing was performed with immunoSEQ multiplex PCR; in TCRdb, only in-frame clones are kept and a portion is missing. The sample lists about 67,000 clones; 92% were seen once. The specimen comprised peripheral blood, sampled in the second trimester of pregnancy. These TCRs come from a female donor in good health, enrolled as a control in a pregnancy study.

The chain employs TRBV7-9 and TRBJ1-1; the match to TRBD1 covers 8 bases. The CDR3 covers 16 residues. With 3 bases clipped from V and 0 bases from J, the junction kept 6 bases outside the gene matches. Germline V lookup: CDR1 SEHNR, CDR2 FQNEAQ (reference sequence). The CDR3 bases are TGTGCCAGCAGCTTGATAGGACAGGGAATGAACACTGAAGCTTTCTTT. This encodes CASSLIGQGMNTEAFF. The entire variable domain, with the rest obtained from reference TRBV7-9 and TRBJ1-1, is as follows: DTGVSQNPRHKITKRGQNVTFRCDPISEHNRLYWYRQTLGQGPEFLTYFQNEAQLEKSRLLSDRFSAERPKGSFSTLEIQRTEQGDSAMYLCASSLIGQGMNTEAFFGQGTRLTVV.

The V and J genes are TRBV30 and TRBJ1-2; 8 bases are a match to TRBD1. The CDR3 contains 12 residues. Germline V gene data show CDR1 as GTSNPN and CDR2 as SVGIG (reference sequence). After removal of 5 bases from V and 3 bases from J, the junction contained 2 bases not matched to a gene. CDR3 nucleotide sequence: TGTGCCTGGTGGGACAGGTACTATGGCTACACCTTC. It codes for CAWWDRYYGYTF.

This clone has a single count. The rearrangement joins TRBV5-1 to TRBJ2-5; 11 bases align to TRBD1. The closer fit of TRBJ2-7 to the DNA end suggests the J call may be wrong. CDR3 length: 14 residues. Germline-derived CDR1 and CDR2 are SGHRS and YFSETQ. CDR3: CASSPGTGGYEQYF. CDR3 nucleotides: TGCGCCAGCAGCCCCGGGACAGGGGGATACGAGCAGTACTTC.

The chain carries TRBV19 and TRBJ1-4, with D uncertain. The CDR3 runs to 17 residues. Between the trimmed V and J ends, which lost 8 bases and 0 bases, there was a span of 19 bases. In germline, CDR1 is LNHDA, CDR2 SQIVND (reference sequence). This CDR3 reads CASERRVSGTTNEKLFF. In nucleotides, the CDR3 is TGTGCCAGTGAAAGGAGGGTTTCTGGAACAACTAATGAAAAACTGTTTTTT. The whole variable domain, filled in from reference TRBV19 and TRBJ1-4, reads DGGITQSPKYLFRKEGQNVTLSCEQNLNHDAMYWYRQDPGQGLRLIYYSQIVNDFQKGDIAEGYSVSREKKESFPLTVTSAQKNPTAFYLCASERRVSGTTNEKLFFGSGTQLSVL.

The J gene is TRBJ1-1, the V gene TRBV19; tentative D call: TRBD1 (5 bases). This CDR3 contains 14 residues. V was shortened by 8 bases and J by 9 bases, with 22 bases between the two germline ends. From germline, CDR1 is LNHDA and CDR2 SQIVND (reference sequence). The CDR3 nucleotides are TGTGCCAGTGACCCTGGCAGGGAAGGGGTGAAAGCTTTCTTT. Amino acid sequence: CASDPGREGVKAFF.

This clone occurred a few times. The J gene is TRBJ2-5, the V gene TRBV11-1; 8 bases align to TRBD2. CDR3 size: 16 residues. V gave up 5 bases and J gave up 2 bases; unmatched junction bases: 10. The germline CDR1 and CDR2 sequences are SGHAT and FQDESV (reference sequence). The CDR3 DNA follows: TGTGCCAGCAGCGCCGGGTCGACTAGCGCGCAAGAGACCCAGTACTTC. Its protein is CASSAGSTSAQETQYF.

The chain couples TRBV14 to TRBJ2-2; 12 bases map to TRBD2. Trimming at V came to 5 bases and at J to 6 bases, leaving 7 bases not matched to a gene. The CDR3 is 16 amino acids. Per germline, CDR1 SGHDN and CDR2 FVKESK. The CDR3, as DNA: TGTGCCAGCAGCTCCCTAGCGGGGGGGCACCCCGGGGAGCTGTTTTTT. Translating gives CASSSLAGGHPGELFF.

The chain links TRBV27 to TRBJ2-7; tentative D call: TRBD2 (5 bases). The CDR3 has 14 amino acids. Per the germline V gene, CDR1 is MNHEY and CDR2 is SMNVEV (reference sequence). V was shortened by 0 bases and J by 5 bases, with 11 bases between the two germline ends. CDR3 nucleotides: TGTGCCAGCAGTTTATCCGGAGGTCCGGACGAGCAGTACTTC. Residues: CASSLSGGPDEQYF.

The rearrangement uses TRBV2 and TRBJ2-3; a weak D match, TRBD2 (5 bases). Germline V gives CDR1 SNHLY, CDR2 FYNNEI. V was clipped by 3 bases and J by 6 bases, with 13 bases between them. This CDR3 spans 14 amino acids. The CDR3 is CASSEGGPYDTQYF. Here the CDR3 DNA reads TGTGCCAGCAGTGAGGGCGGGCCCTACGATACGCAGTATTTT. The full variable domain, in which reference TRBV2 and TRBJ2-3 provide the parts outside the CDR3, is EPEVTQTPSHQVTQMGQEVILRCVPISNHLYFYWYRQILGQKVEFLVSFYNNEISEKSEIFDDQFSVERPDGSNFTLKIRSTKLEDSAMYFCASSEGGPYDTQYFGPGTRLTVL.

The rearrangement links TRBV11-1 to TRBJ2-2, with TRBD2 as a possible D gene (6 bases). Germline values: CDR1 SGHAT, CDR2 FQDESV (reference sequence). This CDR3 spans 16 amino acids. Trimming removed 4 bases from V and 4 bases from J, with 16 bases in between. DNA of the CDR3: TGTGCCAGCAGCTCAGCGGTCGGAGGGTCCACCGGGGAGCTGTTTTTT. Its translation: CASSSAVGGSTGELFF.

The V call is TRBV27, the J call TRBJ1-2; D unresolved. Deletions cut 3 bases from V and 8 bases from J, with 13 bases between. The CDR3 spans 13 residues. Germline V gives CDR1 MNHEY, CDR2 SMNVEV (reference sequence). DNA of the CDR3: TGTGCCAGCAGTTTGGGCAGATCATCCGGCTACACCTTC. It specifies CASSLGRSSGYTF.

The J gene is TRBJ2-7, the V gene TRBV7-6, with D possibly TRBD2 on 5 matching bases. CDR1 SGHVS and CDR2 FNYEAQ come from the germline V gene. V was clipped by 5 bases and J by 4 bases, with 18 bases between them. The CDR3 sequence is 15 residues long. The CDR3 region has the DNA TGTGCCAGCAGCGATCCTAGCCGGGCTAATTACGAGCAGTACTTC. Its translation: CASSDPSRANYEQYF.

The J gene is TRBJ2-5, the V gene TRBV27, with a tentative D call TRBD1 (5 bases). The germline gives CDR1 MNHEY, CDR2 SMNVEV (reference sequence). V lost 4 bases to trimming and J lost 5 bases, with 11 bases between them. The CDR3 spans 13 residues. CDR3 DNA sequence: TGTGCCAGCAGTTCGCTGAAGGGGGAGACCCAGTACTTC. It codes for CASSSLKGETQYF.

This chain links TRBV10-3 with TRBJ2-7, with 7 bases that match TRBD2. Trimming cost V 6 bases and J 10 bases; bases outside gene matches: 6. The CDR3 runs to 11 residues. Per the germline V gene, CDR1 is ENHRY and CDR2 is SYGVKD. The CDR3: CAISSRDYQYF. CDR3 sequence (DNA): TGTGCCATCAGCTCCCGGGACTATCAGTACTTC.

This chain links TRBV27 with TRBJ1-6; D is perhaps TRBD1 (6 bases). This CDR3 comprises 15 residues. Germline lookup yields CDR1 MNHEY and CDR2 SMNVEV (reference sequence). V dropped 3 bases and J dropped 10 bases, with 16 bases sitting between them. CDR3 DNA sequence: TGTGCCAGCAGTTTCTTAGTACAGGGACGCTCACCCCTCCACTTT. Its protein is CASSFLVQGRSPLHF.

This CDR3 is CASSVQGRTEAFF. DNA of the CDR3: TGTGCCAGCAGTGTTCAGGGGAGAACTGAAGCTTTCTTT. The V gene is TRBV28, the J gene TRBJ1-1; D perhaps matches TRBD1 (6 bases). V dropped 5 bases and J dropped 5 bases, with 12 bases sitting between them. The CDR3 spans 13 residues. Germline CDR1 is MDHEN and CDR2 is SYDVKM. The full variable domain, in which reference TRBV28 and TRBJ1-1 provide the parts outside the CDR3, is DVKVTQSSRYLVKRTGEKVFLECVQDMDHENMFWYRQDPGLGLRLIYFSYDVKMKEKGDIPEGYSVSREKKERFSLILESASTNQTSMYLCASSVQGRTEAFFGQGTRLTVV.

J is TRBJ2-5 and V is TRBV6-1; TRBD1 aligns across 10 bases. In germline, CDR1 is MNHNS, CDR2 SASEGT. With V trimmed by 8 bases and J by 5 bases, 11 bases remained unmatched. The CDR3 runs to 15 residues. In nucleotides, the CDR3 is TGTGCCAGCTTGAGTGACAGGGGGCGGTGGGAGACCCAGTACTTC. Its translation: CASLSDRGRWETQYF.

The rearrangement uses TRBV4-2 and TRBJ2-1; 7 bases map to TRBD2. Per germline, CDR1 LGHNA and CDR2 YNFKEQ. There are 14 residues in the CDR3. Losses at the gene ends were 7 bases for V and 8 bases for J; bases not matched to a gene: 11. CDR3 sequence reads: CASTAAGLDDEQFF. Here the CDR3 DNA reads TGTGCCAGCACTGCAGCGGGGTTGGATGATGAGCAGTTCTTC.

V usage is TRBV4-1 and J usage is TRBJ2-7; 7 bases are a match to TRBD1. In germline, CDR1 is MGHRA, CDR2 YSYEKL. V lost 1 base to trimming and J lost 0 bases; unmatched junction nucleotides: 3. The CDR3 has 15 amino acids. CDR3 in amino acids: CASSQVGTASYEQYF. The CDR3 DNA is TGCGCCAGCAGCCAAGTTGGGACAGCCTCCTACGAGCAGTACTTC.

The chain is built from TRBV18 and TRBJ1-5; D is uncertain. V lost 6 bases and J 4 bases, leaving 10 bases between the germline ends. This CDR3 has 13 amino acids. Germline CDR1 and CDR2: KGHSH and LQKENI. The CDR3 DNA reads TGTGCCAGCTCTTGGGAGAATAATCAGCCCCAGCATTTT. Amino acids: CASSWENNQPQHF.

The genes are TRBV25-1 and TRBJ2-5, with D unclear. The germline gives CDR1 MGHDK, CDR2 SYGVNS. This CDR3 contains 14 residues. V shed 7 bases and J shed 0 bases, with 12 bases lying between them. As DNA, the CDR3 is TGTGCCAGCACCACTAATGAGTACCAAGAGACCCAGTACTTC. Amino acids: CASTTNEYQETQYF.

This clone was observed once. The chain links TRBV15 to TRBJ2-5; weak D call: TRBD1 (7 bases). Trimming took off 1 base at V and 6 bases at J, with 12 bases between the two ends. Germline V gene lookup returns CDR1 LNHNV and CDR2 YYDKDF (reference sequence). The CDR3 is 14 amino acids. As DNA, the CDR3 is TGTGCCACCAGCAGAGGACAGGGCGGGAAGACCCAGTACTTC. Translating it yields CATSRGQGGKTQYF.

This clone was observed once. The CDR3 reads CASTTQRDGEQFF. The CDR3 DNA reads TGTGCCAGCACCACCCAGCGGGATGGTGAGCAGTTCTTC. The chain recombines TRBV28 with TRBJ2-1; TRBD2 matches 7 bases. Losses at the gene ends were 7 bases for V and 9 bases for J; bases not matched to a gene: 9. Germline V lookup: CDR1 MDHEN, CDR2 SYDVKM. The CDR3 is 13 residues long.